This TCR beta chain was profiled in a study of TIL therapy for anti-PD-1-resistant metastatic lung cancer. Study-wide background: Tumor harvest preceded PD-1/PD-L1 blockade, followed by nivolumab treatment. By whole-exome sequencing, median non-synonymous tumor mutation burden was under 1.9 mutations per megabase. General observations from the study: This highly selected cohort may not generalize to typical lung cancer patients.

About this clone itself: Its target is not known.

Sequencing used immunoSEQ v3. Libraries were sequenced to 2 million to 2.5 million read pairs (survey) or roughly 5-6.5 million (deep). Method: immunoSEQ multiplex PCR; TCRdb's copy keeps in-frame clones and lacks some. The repertoire holds about 53,000 clones, with around 79% as singletons. Time point noted: pre-treatment sample, taken before nivolumab and TIL therapy. This CDR3 contains 15 residues. Trimming stripped 0 bases from V and 8 bases from J, with 14 bases between. Germline assignment: CDR1 SGDLS and CDR2 YYNGEE. The sequencing here drew on blood, taken at baseline. The chain combines TRBV9 with TRBJ1-4, with D possibly matching TRBD1 (6 bases). The origin of this receptor is a person between 25 and 80 years old with non-small cell lung cancer. In DNA form, the CDR3 reads TGTGCCAGCAGCGTAGACGTGGCAGGGGCCGAAAAACTGTTTTTT. This codes for CASSVDVAGAEKLFF. The full variable domain, rest sourced from reference TRBV9 and TRBJ1-4, is DSGVTQTPKHLITATGQRVTLRCSPRSGDLSVYWYQQSLDQGLQFLIQYYNGEERAKGNILERFSAQQFPDLHSELNLSSLELGDSALYFCASSVDVAGAEKLFFGSGTQLSVL.